This note documents a single T cell receptor beta chain sequence. The antigen is unknown. Thyroid surgery was preceded by no treatment in any patient. The data were obtained in a study of metastatic and nonmetastatic thyroid tumors. Study-wide context: It was across blood and tumor or nodule tissue from malignant and benign thyroid patients that repertoires were compared. General study findings and limits: It was reported that TCR beta diversity was significantly higher in malignant thyroid tumors than benign nodules, in blood and tumor.

Original handling: A classifier of distant metastasis in papillary thyroid cancer was built from CDR3 differences (across clinicopathological groups). Via MiXCR, TCRdb re-called the PCR reads. TCRdb's processing, not the authors', yielded these V and J calls. The sample lists about 40,000 clones; about 15% were seen once. The specimen was blood. The TCR sequence derives from a female donor with papillary thyroid cancer or a benign thyroid nodule (not recorded which). Some clones in this sample may be carry-over from other donors' samples.

CDR3 DNA: TGTGCCAGCAGCTTAGATTGGACTGAAGCTTTCTTT. Protein sequence: CASSLDWTEAFF. This chain joins TRBV7-9 and TRBJ1-1; D unclear. CDR3 length: 12 residues. Trimming removed 1 base at V and 5 bases at J, with 5 bases between. CDR1 SEHNR and CDR2 FQNEAQ come from the germline V gene (reference sequence).